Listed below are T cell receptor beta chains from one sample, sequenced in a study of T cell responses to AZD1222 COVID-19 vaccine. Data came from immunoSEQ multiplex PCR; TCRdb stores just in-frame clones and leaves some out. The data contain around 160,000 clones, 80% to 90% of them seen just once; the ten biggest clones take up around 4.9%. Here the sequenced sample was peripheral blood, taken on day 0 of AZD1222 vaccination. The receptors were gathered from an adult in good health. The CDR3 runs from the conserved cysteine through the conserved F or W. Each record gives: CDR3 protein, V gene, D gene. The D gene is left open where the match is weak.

CDR3: CASSFTGDTEAFF
V: TRBV7-2
D: TRBD1

CDR3: CASSRDRGRELFF
V: TRBV5-1
D: TRBD1

CDR3: CSVDRGRSYGYTF
V: TRBV29-1
D: TRBD1

CDR3: CASRGLGYNEQFF
V: TRBV10-2
D: NA

CDR3: CASRQQGGYEQYF
V: TRBV2
D: TRBD1

CDR3: CASSPRTAGGEQYF
V: TRBV9
D: TRBD2

CDR3: CASRRDRGRGTDTQYF
V: TRBV2
D: TRBD1

CDR3: CASSLAGHLNTEAFF
V: TRBV5-6
D: NA

CDR3: CASSLGSQETQYF
V: TRBV5-1
D: NA

CDR3: CASSSKGGAVTNEKLFF
V: TRBV19
D: TRBD1

CDR3: CASRSGGPVGELFF
V: TRBV6-5
D: TRBD2

CDR3: CATSRDGKGREKLFF
V: TRBV15
D: NA

CDR3: CASSSSYNSPLHF
V: TRBV28
D: NA

CDR3: CASSQERTGGAFF
V: TRBV4-1
D: NA

CDR3: CASSWVLGNTIYF
V: TRBV5-6
D: NA

CDR3: CASSYSPGSGSNQPQHF
V: TRBV6-2/TRBV6-3
D: NA

CDR3: CASRAGGTDTQYF
V: TRBV3-1/TRBV3-2
D: TRBD1

CDR3: CASSLIARASYNEQFF
V: TRBV5-1
D: NA

CDR3: CASSLRDSLGYTF
V: TRBV2
D: TRBD1

CDR3: CASSQDAVGYNEQFF
V: TRBV4-2
D: NA

CDR3: CAIKTGGPEQYF
V: TRBV10-3
D: TRBD1

CDR3: CARQDDRGENTIYF
V: TRBV7-9
D: TRBD1

CDR3: CASSLRLSAGGETQYF
V: TRBV11-2
D: TRBD2

CDR3: CAWKGQGLAVNEQFF
V: TRBV30
D: TRBD2

CDR3: CASSYMGGITEKLFF
V: TRBV6-5
D: NA

CDR3: CASSFASIAGGGYEQYF
V: TRBV28
D: TRBD2

CDR3: CASFRGRGGPYEQYF
V: TRBV3-1/TRBV3-2
D: NA

CDR3: CASSRTGAGANVLTF
V: TRBV18
D: TRBD1

CDR3: CASSPALALSYEQYF
V: TRBV7-2
D: TRBD2

CDR3: CASSPSGGAAQYF
V: TRBV12-3/TRBV12-4
D: TRBD1

CDR3: CASSTPTGGVYNEQFF
V: TRBV7-2
D: TRBD1

CDR3: CASSLGQGADTQYF
V: TRBV5-1
D: TRBD1

CDR3: CASSLNSGGTETQYF
V: TRBV7-9
D: TRBD2

CDR3: CASRFSRTEDTIYF
V: TRBV5-1
D: NA

CDR3: CASMPWTGYIYGYTF
V: TRBV5-6
D: TRBD1

CDR3: CASSLRTGLNTEAFF
V: TRBV5-4
D: TRBD1

CDR3: CAWSATSSGNTIYF
V: TRBV30
D: NA

CDR3: CASSLVGTGDEKLFF
V: TRBV7-7
D: TRBD1

CDR3: CASSSAKRAYNEQFF
V: TRBV5-4
D: NA

CDR3: CASSYSWGSADEQFF
V: TRBV6-5
D: NA

CDR3: CASSLAGSNEKLFF
V: TRBV5-5
D: NA

CDR3: CASSLQRWGRDTQYF
V: TRBV28
D: NA

CDR3: CASSLYEDRGRAFF
V: TRBV27
D: TRBD1

CDR3: CASSKRTGHQPQHF
V: TRBV5-6
D: NA

CDR3: CASSYGIWGQPQHF
V: TRBV6-2/TRBV6-3
D: NA

CDR3: CASSQPSTGSTEAFF
V: TRBV4-3
D: TRBD1

CDR3: CASSVTRNTEAFF
V: TRBV7-3
D: NA

CDR3: CASSPRGLAGPNEQFF
V: TRBV11-2
D: TRBD2